Only one count was recorded for the clone carrying this TCR beta chain. These data are taken from a study of memory CD4+ T cells and cytomegalovirus serostatus. Looking at the study overall: Donors were healthy Belgian adults, 10 or so CMV seropositive and about two dozen seronegative.

This CDR3 spans 13 amino acids. Germline assignment: CDR1 LNHDA and CDR2 SQIVND (reference sequence). Trimming took off 6 bases at V and 3 bases at J, with 10 bases between the two ends. Clones were sequenced by immunoSEQ multiplex PCR, and TCRdb holds only the in-frame ones, with some missing. The sample includes about 50,000 clones, 70% to 85% of them seen just once. Single viable CD3+CD4+CD8-CD45RO+ cells were sorted as the memory CD4+ T cells. This TCR was sampled from an adult in good health and CMV-seronegative. The specimen was memory CD4+ T cells from blood. V is TRBV19 and J is TRBJ2-3; D may correspond to TRBD1 or TRBD2 (6 bases each). The CDR3 spells CASSPGATDTQYF. The CDR3 DNA sequence: TGTGCCAGTAGCCCGGGGGCGACAGATACGCAGTATTTT. Complete variable domain (other parts from reference TRBV19 and TRBJ2-3): DGGITQSPKYLFRKEGQNVTLSCEQNLNHDAMYWYRQDPGQGLRLIYYSQIVNDFQKGDIAEGYSVSREKKESFPLTVTSAQKNPTAFYLCASSPGATDTQYFGPGTRLTVL.